This T cell receptor beta chain was profiled in a study of blood T cell repertoires in COVID-19. Looking at the study overall: Collection of acute and convalescent COVID-19 samples took place in the United States, Italy and Spain.

Per the authors' pipeline: Amplification of reference gene primers was used by the study to estimate nucleated cell counts. Sequencing used immunoSEQ multiplex PCR; TCRdb keeps in-frame clones, though not all of them. V and J calls and clone size come straight from that table; D and trimming were deduced from the DNA. The sample consists of 120,000 or so clones, over 65% of them appearing once. The CDR3 has 14 residues. Germline V gene data show CDR1 as LNHDA and CDR2 as SQIVND (reference sequence). V gave up 8 bases and J gave up 7 bases, with 18 bases separating them. The sequencing input was peripheral blood. This TCR came from a woman aged 65 to 85 with acute or convalescent COVID-19. This rearrangement joins TRBV19 to TRBJ2-1; TRBD1 might be the D (6 bases). This CDR3 is CASARITGLNEQFF. The CDR3 region has the DNA TGTGCCAGTGCACGAATTACAGGGTTGAATGAGCAGTTCTTC. Looking up the rest from reference TRBV19 and TRBJ2-1 gives the full variable domain: DGGITQSPKYLFRKEGQNVTLSCEQNLNHDAMYWYRQDPGQGLRLIYYSQIVNDFQKGDIAEGYSVSREKKESFPLTVTSAQKNPTAFYLCASARITGLNEQFFGPGTRLTVL.